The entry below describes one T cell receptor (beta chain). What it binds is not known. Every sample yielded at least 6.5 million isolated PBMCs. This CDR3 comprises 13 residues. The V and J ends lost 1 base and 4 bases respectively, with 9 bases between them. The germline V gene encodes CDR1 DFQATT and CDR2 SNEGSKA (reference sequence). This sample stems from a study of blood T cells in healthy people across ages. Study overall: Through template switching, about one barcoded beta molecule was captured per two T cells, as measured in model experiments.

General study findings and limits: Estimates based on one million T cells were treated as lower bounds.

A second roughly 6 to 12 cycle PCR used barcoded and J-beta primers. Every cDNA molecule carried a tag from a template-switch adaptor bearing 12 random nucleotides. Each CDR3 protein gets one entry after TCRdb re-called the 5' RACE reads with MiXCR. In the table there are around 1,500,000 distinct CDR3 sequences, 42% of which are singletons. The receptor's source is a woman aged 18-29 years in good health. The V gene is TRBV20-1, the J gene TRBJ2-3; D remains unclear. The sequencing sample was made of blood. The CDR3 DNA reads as TGCAGTGCTAGAGGCCTGGAACCAGATACGCAGTATTTT. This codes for CSARGLEPDTQYF.